A single sample is the source of the 2 T cell receptor beta chains below, sequenced in a study of identical twins listed by TCRdb under 2016. The receptor library was made with 5' RACE. Sequencing instrument: Illumina HiSeq 2000. TCRdb handled the public reads itself, with Q25 trimming in fastp and clone calling in MiXCR, and kept productive beta chains. Rows with a matching CDR3 protein are joined into one entry that keeps the most common DNA and genes. This sample comprises 400,000 to 650,000 distinct CDR3 sequences, roughly a fifth of them detected only once. The leading ten clones occupy about 0.91% of the sample. The data were also submitted as part of a second study, on T cells expressing NK-cell markers.

The sequenced sample was CD4+ T cells sorted from blood. These receptors were collected from a woman aged 18-30 years in good health.

V gene TRBV7-2 combines with J gene TRBJ2-1, with TRBD2 as a possible D gene (5 bases). CDR1 and CDR2 from the germline V gene are SGHTA and FQGNSA. Trimming removed 3 bases at V and 8 bases at J, with 17 bases between. The CDR3 is 15 residues long. The CDR3 spells CASSFSASHGYEQFF. Here the CDR3 DNA reads TGTGCCAGCAGCTTTAGCGCGTCCCACGGGTATGAGCAGTTCTTC.

This chain links TRBV7-9 with TRBJ1-1; D is uncertain. Trimming removed 6 bases at V and 0 bases at J, with 14 bases between. The CDR3 has 15 amino acids. Germline assignment: CDR1 SEHNR and CDR2 FQNEAQ (reference sequence). In nucleotides, the CDR3 is TGTGCCAGCAGACGGGGAGATTACATGAACACTGAAGCTTTCTTT. Protein sequence: CASRRGDYMNTEAFF.